This T cell receptor (beta chain) originates from a study of blood T cells in healthy people across ages (dated by TCRdb to between 2014 and 2016). Study-wide context: Template switching captured roughly one uniquely barcoded TCR beta cDNA molecule per two T cells in model experiments. For two donors (one aged 18 to 30 and one aged 80 or older), the study analyzed two additional independent replicas of 1 million unique cDNA reads from the same blood draw. Donors were grouped into four age groups: young (average approximately 15 years), middle-aged (39), aged (about 60) and long-lived (over 80). Donors of different ages were randomly distributed across sequencing lanes to avoid experimental bias. The study measured age-related changes in TCR beta repertoire diversity using deep sequencing normalized with unique cDNA molecular identifiers.

Per the germline V gene, LGHNA is the CDR1 and YNFKEQ is the CDR2. V gives up 1 base and J gives up 5 bases, and the segment between their germline ends measures 19 bases. The CDR3 spans 17 residues, from the cysteine through the phenylalanine. This entry keeps only the CDR3 DNA: 51 bases, framed from base 1. Library construction relied on 5' RACE. TCRdb lists the instrument as Illumina HiSeq 2500. A second about 7 to 12 cycle PCR used a sample-barcoded 5' primer and a J-beta primer mix. A template-switch 5' adaptor carrying 12 random nucleotides introduced a unique molecular identifier onto each TCR beta cDNA molecule. At least 2.5 million CDR3-containing paired-end reads were obtained from each sample. First-strand cDNA was synthesized from all RNA with the Mint cDNA synthesis kit, primed by a TRBC-specific oligonucleotide. After uracil-DNA glycosylase treatment, a first 18-cycle PCR used universal primers M1SS and BC2_uni_R on all cDNA. Regarding the original processing steps: Normalization of each sample was performed by random selection of 1 million high-quality reads, each carrying a distinct molecular identifier. Reads sharing molecular identifiers were discarded rather than binned into consensus sequences. CDR3 identification, clonotype clustering and error correction used MiTCR with a Q25 quality threshold and the strictest error-elimination algorithm. A nonparametric unseen species model with Euler transformation was used to estimate lower-bound total TCR beta diversity. The public sequencing data were trimmed at Q25 with fastp and processed into clonotypes with MiXCR by TCRdb, which kept only in-frame beta chains. For every CDR3 protein sequence, its rows merge into one entry that carries the most common genes and DNA. TCRdb, rather than the study authors, made the V and J calls. This sample gives around 1.1 million distinct CDR3 sequences in total; roughly two fifths of them show up just once. The ten top clones hold 10% to 15% of the sample.

Findings and caveats that apply to the study as a whole: Estimates of total diversity based on one million sequenced T cells were considered lower bounds and underestimates. There was a strong correlation between observed TCR beta diversity and the percentage of naive T cells measured by flow cytometry. Since profiling was done on bulk unsorted PBMCs, naive and antigen-experienced compartments could not be conclusively compared. Compared with the aged group, more naive CD4+ T cells, fewer expanded clones and increased TCR diversity were shown by the long-lived group, suggesting age selection. Observed TCR beta diversity per million T cells fell roughly linearly with age, and a significant reduction was already apparent by age approximately 41. Donor CMV infection status was unknown, potentially confounding age-related changes in expanded clonotypes.

With regard to this clonotype: Its antigen target is currently unknown. Base quality data are lacking; no much larger clone is found one base away.

Donors were around 37 systemically healthy Caucasian individuals from Russia aged roughly 6 to 100 years. Each donor gave 9.5 to 10 milliliters of peripheral blood, drawn into EDTA-treated Vacutainer tubes. PBMCs were isolated by Ficoll-Paque density-gradient centrifugation, with at least 7 million obtained per sample. Total RNA was extracted from PBMCs with Trizol reagent, with at least 5 micrograms obtained per sample. Naive CD45RAhigh/CD27high T cell percentages were measured by flow cytometry on a PBMC aliquot from every donor. The rearrangement combines TRBV4-2 with TRBJ2-3, with the D gene not confidently named. The sequencing input was blood. This clonotype originated in a man aged 18-30 years in good health. The CDR3 reads as follows: CASSQAPRLEKVDTQYF. The bases are TGTGCCAGCAGCCAAGCCCCCAGACTGGAGAAGGTAGATACGCAGTATTTT.